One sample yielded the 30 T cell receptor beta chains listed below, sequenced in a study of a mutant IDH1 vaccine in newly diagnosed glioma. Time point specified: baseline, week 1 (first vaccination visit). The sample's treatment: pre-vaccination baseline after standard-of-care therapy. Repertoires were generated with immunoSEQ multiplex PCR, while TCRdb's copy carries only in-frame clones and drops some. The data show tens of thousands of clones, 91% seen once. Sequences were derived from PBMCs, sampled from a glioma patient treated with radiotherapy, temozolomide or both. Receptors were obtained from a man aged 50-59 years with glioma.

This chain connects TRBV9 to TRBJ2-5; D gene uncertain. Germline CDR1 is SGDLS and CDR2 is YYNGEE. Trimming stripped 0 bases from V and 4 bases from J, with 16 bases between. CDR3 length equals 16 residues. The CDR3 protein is CASSVDPYPSSETQYF. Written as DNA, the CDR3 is TGTGCCAGCAGCGTAGATCCTTACCCGTCCTCAGAGACCCAGTACTTC.

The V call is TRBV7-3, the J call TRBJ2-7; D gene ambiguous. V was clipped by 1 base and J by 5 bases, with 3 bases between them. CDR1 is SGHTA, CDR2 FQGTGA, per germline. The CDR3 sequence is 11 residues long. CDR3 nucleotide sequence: TGTGCCAGCAGCTTAAGGAACGAGCAGTACTTC. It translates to CASSLRNEQYF.

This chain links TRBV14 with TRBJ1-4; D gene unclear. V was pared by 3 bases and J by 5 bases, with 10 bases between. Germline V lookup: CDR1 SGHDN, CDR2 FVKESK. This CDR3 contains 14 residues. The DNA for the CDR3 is TGTGCCAGCAGCCACCGGAATGGAAATGAAAAACTGTTTTTT. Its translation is CASSHRNGNEKLFF.

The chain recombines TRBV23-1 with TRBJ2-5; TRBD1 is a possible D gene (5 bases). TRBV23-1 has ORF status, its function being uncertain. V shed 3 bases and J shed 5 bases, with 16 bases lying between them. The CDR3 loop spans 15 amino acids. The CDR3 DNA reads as TGCGCCAGCAGTCAGGCCAGGGCAGTAACGGAGACCCAGTACTTC. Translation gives CASSQARAVTETQYF.

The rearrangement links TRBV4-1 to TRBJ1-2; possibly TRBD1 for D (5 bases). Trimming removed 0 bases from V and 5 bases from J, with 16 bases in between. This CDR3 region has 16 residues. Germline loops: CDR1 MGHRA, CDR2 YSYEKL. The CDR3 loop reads CASSQDVGRVLYGYTF. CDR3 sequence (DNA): TGCGCCAGCAGCCAAGACGTGGGGCGGGTCCTTTATGGCTACACCTTC.

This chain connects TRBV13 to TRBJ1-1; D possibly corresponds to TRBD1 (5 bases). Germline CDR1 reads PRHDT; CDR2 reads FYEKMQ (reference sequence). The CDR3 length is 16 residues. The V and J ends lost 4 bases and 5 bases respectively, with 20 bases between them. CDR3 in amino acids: CASSSRGEGEGTEAFF. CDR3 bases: TGTGCCAGCAGCTCGCGGGGGGAGGGTGAGGGGACTGAAGCTTTCTTT.

For the CDR3, the DNA is TGTGCCAGCAGCCCCTCAAGATCGTTCGAAGCTTTCTTT. Amino acids: CASSPSRSFEAFF. V and J are TRBV9 and TRBJ1-1; the D is unclear. The CDR3 is 13 amino acids. The germline V gene encodes CDR1 SGDLS and CDR2 YYNGEE. The V end lost 4 bases, the J end lost 8 bases, and 15 bases lay between the germline ends.

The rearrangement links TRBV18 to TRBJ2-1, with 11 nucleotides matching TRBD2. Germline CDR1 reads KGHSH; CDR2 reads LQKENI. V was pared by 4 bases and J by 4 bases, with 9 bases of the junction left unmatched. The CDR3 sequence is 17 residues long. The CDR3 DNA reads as TGTGCCAGCTCACGACCGACTCTAGCGGGGGGATACAATGAGCAGTTCTTC. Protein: CASSRPTLAGGYNEQFF. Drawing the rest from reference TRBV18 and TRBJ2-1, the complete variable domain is NAGVMQNPRHLVRRRGQEARLRCSPMKGHSHVYWYRQLPEEGLKFMVYLQKENIIDESGMPKERFSAEFPKEGPSILRIQQVVRGDSAAYFCASSRPTLAGGYNEQFFGPGTRLTVL.

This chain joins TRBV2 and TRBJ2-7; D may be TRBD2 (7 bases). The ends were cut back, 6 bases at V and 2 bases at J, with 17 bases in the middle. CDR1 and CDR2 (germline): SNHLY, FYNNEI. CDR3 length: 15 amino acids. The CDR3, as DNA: TGTGCCAGCAGGAGGGGGGGGACCGGAACCTACGAGCAGTACTTC. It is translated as CASRRGGTGTYEQYF.

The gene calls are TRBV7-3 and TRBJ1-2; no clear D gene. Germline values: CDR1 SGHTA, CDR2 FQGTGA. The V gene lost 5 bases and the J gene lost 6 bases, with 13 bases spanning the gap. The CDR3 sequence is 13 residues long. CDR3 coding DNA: TGTGCCAGCAGCCGCACAAGGGTGGATGGCTACACCTTC. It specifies CASSRTRVDGYTF.

CDR3 coding DNA: TGTGCCAGCAGTTTATTAGGGTCTCAGTCCTATGGCTACACCTTC. As protein: CASSLLGSQSYGYTF. The chain recombines TRBV27 with TRBJ1-2, with unresolved D. CDR1 and CDR2 from the germline V gene are MNHEY and SMNVEV (reference sequence). The CDR3 sequence is 15 residues long. Trimming removed 1 base from V and 4 bases from J, with 13 bases in between.

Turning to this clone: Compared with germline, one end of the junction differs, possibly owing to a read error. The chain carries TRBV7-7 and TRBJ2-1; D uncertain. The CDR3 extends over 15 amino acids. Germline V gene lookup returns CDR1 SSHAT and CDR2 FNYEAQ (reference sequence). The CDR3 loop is CASSVDTLGYNEQFF. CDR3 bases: TGTGCTAGCAGCGTCGACACCCTGGGCTACAATGAGCAGTTCTTC.

The CDR3 protein is CASSHGTVDYEQYF. In DNA, the CDR3 is TGTGCCAGCAGCCACGGGACAGTTGACTACGAGCAGTACTTC. The chain is built from TRBV4-2 and TRBJ2-7; 7 positions match TRBD1. With V trimmed by 3 bases and J by 3 bases, 5 bases remained unmatched. The germline V gene has CDR1 LGHNA and CDR2 YNFKEQ. The CDR3 is 14 residues long.

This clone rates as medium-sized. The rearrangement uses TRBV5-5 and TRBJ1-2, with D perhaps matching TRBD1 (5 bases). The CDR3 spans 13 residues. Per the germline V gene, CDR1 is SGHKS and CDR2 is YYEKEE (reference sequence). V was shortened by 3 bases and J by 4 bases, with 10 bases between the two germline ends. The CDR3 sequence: CASSSGIAYGYTF. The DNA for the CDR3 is TGTGCCAGCAGCTCAGGGATAGCCTATGGCTACACCTTC.

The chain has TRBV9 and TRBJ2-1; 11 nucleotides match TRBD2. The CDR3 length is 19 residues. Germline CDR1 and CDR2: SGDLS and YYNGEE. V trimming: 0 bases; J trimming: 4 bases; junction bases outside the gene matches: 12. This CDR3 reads CASSVEFGASGRRYNEQFF. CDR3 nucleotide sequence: TGTGCCAGCAGCGTAGAATTTGGGGCTAGCGGGAGGAGATACAATGAGCAGTTCTTC. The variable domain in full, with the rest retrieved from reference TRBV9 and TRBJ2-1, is DSGVTQTPKHLITATGQRVTLRCSPRSGDLSVYWYQQSLDQGLQFLIQYYNGEERAKGNILERFSAQQFPDLHSELNLSSLELGDSALYFCASSVEFGASGRRYNEQFFGPGTRLTVL.

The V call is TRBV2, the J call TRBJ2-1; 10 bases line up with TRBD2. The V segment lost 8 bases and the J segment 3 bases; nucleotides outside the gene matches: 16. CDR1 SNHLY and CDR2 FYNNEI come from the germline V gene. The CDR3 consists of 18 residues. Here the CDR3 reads CASASGLAGDLHYNEQFF. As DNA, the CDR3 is TGTGCCAGCGCCTCGGGTCTAGCGGGAGATCTACACTACAATGAGCAGTTCTTC.

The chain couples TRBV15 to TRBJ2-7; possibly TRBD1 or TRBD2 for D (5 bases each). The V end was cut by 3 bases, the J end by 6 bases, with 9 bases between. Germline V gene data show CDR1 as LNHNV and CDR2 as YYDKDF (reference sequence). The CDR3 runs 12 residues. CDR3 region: CATSRGPSEQYF. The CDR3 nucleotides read TGTGCCACCAGCAGGGGACCGAGCGAGCAGTACTTC.

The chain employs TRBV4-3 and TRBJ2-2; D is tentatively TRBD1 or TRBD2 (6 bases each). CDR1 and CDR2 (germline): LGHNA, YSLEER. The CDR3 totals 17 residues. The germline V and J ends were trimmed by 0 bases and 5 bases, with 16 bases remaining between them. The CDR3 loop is CASSQDWGGTGTGELFF. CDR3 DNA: TGCGCCAGCAGCCAAGATTGGGGAGGTACAGGGACCGGGGAGCTGTTTTTT.

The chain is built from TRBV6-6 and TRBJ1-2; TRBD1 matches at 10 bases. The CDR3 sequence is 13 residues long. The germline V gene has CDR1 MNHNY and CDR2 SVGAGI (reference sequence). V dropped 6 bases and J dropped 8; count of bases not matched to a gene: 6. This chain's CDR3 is CASRPGTGVGYTF. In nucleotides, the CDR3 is TGTGCCAGCAGGCCCGGGACAGGGGTCGGCTACACCTTC.

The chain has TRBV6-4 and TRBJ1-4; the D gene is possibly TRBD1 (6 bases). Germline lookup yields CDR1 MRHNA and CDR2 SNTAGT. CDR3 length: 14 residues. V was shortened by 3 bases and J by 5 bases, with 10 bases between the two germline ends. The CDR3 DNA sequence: TGTGCCAGCAGTGAGGGCAGGGGCAATGAAAAACTGTTTTTT. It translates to CASSEGRGNEKLFF.

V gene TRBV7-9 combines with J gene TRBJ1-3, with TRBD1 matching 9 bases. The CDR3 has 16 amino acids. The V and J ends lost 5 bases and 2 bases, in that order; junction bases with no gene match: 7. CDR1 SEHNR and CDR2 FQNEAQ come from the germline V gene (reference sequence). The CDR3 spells CASSPGTGSTGNTIYF. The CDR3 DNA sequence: TGTGCCAGCAGCCCAGGGACAGGGAGTACTGGAAACACCATATATTTT.

The CDR3 DNA reads as TGTGCCAGCAGCTTAGGTGCAGGGGAGGCTTTCTTT. Its translation: CASSLGAGEAFF. The V gene is TRBV7-8, the J gene TRBJ1-1; D may be TRBD1 (6 bases). V lost 1 base and J 11 bases, leaving 11 bases between the germline ends. The CDR3 contains 12 residues. The germline V gene encodes CDR1 SGHVS and CDR2 FQNEAQ.

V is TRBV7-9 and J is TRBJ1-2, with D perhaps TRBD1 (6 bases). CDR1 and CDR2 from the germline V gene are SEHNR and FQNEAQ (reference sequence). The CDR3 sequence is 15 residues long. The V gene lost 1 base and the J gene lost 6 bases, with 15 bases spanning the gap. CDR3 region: CASSLGAGEFDGYTF. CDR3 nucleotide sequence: TGTGCCAGCAGCTTAGGGGCAGGGGAGTTCGATGGCTACACCTTC.

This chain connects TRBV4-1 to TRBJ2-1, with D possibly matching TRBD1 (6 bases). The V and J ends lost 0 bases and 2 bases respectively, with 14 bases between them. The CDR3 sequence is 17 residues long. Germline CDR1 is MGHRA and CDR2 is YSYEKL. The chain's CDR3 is CASSQDRGHLPYNEQFF. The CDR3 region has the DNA TGCGCCAGCAGCCAAGATAGGGGACATCTCCCCTACAATGAGCAGTTCTTC.

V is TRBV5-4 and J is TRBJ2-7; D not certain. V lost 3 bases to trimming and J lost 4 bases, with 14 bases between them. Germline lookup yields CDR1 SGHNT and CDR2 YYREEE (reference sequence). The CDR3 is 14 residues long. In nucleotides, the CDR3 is TGTGCCAGCAGCTCACCCGGTGGTAAGTACGAGCAGTACTTC. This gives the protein CASSSPGGKYEQYF.

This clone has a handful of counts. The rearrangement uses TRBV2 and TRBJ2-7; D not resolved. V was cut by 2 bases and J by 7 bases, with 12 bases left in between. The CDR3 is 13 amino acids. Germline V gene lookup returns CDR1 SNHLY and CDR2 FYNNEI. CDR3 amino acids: CASSEPTRWEQYF. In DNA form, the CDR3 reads TGTGCCAGCAGTGAACCCACGCGCTGGGAGCAGTACTTC.

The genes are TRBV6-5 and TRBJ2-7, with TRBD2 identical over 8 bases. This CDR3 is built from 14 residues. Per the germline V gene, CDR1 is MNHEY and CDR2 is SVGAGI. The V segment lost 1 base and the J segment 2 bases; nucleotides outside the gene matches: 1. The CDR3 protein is CASSYFSGTYEQYF. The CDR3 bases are TGTGCCAGCAGTTACTTTAGCGGGACCTACGAGCAGTACTTC.

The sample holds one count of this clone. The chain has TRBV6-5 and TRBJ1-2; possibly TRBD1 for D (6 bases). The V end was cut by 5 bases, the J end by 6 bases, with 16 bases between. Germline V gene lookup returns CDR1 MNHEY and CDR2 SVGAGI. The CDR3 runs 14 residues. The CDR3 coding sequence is TGTGCCAGCAGTCGCTCCCACAGGGAAGATGGCTACACCTTC. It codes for CASSRSHREDGYTF.

The CDR3 is CASSQTGGKEGAFF. CDR3 sequence (DNA): TGTGCCAGCAGCCAAACAGGGGGCAAGGAAGGAGCTTTCTTT. The V and J genes are TRBV4-2 and TRBJ1-1; 9 bases fit TRBD1. Per the germline V gene, CDR1 is LGHNA and CDR2 is YNFKEQ. The CDR3 totals 14 residues. The trim removed 2 bases at V and 10 bases at J, leaving 8 bases unmatched.

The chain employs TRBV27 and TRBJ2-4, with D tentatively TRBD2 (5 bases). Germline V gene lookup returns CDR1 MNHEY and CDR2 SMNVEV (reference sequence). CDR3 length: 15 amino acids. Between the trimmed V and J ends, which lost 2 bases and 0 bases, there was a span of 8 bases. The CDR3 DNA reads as TGTGCCAGCAGTTTACGGGGAGAAGCCAAAAACATTCAGTACTTC. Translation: CASSLRGEAKNIQYF.